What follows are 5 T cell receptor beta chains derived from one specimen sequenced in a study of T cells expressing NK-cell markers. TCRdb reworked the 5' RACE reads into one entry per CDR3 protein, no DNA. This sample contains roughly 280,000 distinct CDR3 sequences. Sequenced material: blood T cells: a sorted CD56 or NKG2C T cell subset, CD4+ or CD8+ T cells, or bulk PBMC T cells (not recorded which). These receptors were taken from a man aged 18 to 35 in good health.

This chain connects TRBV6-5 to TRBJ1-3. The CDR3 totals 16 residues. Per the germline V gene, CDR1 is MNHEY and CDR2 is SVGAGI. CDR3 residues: CASSYSLRDAGNTIYF.

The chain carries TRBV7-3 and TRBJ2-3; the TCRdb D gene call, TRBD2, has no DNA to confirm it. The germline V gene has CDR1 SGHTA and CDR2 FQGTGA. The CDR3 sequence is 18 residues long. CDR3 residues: CASSDGTSGRAGTDTQYF.

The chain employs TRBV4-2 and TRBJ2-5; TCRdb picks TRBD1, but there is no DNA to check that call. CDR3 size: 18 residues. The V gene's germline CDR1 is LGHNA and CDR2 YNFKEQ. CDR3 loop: CASSQDVSGATWGETQYF.

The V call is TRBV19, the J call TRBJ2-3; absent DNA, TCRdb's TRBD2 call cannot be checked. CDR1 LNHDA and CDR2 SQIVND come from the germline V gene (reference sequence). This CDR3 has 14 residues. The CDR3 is CASSIPPQSDTQYF.

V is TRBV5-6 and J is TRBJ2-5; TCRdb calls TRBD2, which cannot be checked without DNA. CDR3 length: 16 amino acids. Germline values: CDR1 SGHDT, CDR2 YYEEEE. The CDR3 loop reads CASSRTTSGRYETQYF. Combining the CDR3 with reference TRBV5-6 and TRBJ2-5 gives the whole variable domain DAGVTQSPTHLIKTRGQQVTLRCSPKSGHDTVSWYQQALGQGPQFIFQYYEEEERQRGNFPDRFSGHQFPNYSSELNVNALLLGDSALYLCASSRTTSGRYETQYFGPGTRLLVL.